This is a list of T cell receptor beta chains from one sample in a study of shared clonotypes between healthy human individuals. The assay was immunoSEQ multiplex PCR, and TCRdb's table has in-frame clones only and misses some. The table includes around 2,000,000 clones, 90% to 95% detected once. Sequenced input: naive CD8+ T cells from PBMCs. The receptors shown here come from a man aged 18 to 29 in good health. Some clones in this sample may be carry-over from other donors' samples. Each CDR3 is given with its conserved first and last residue. Each record gives: J gene, D gene, clone size, V gene, CDR3 protein, CDR3 DNA. The D gene is left open where the match is weak. Clone size is shown for a subset of rows, as once, few, many or a class of expanded clone.

J: TRBJ1-1; D: TRBD1; size: .; V: TRBV9; CDR3: CASSPDRVTEAFF; DNA: TGTGCCAGCAGCCCAGACAGGGTCACTGAAGCTTTCTTT
J: TRBJ2-1; D: TRBD2; size: .; V: TRBV4-3; CDR3: CASSQDRASGTYNEQFF; DNA: TGCGCCAGCAGCCAAGATAGGGCTAGCGGGACGTACAATGAGCAGTTCTTC
J: TRBJ2-7; D: .; size: .; V: TRBV7-9; CDR3: CASSPGLGYEQYF; DNA: TGTGCCAGCAGCCCTGGGTTGGGGTACGAGCAGTACTTC
J: TRBJ1-1; D: .; size: .; V: TRBV19; CDR3: CASSIGAEAFF; DNA: TGTGCCAGTAGTATAGGGGCTGAAGCTTTCTTT
J: TRBJ2-7; D: .; size: .; V: TRBV29-1; CDR3: CSVVGGDRVEQYF; DNA: TGCAGCGTTGTGGGGGGTGACAGGGTCGAGCAGTACTTC
J: TRBJ2-5; D: TRBD2; size: .; V: TRBV5-1; CDR3: CASSLELLAGLETQYF; DNA: TGCGCCAGCAGCTTGGAACTTCTAGCGGGATTGGAGACCCAGTACTTC
J: TRBJ1-4; D: .; size: .; V: TRBV7-9; CDR3: CASSFRGVEEKLFF; DNA: TGTGCCAGCAGCTTTAGAGGGGTAGAGGAAAAACTGTTTTTT
J: TRBJ2-1; D: TRBD1; size: .; V: TRBV7-9; CDR3: CASSRLRDRGGGNEQFF; DNA: TGTGCCAGCAGCCGCCTCCGAGACAGGGGTGGGGGAAATGAGCAGTTCTTC
J: TRBJ1-1; D: .; size: .; V: TRBV9; CDR3: CASSQGSRHTEAFF; DNA: TGTGCCAGCAGTCAGGGTTCCCGACACACTGAAGCTTTCTTT
J: TRBJ2-7; D: .; size: .; V: TRBV27; CDR3: CASSLLGGSEEQYF; DNA: TGTGCCAGCAGTTTATTGGGGGGAAGTGAGGAGCAGTACTTC
J: TRBJ1-4; D: .; size: .; V: TRBV2; CDR3: CASSEAPISNEKLFF; DNA: TGTGCCAGCAGTGAAGCGCCGATATCTAATGAAAAACTGTTTTTT
J: TRBJ2-2; D: .; size: .; V: TRBV7-9; CDR3: CASSSPAGLYEKLFF; DNA: TGTGCCAGCAGCTCCCCCGCGGGCCTTTACGAGAAGCTGTTTTTT
J: TRBJ1-1; D: .; size: .; V: TRBV11-3; CDR3: CASSQDRTTEAFF; DNA: TGTGCCAGCAGCCAAGACCGAACCACTGAAGCTTTCTTT
J: TRBJ2-2; D: TRBD2; size: .; V: TRBV27; CDR3: CASSSSSGWGTGELFF; DNA: TGTGCCAGCAGTTCCTCTAGCGGGTGGGGCACCGGGGAGCTGTTTTTT
J: TRBJ2-3; D: .; size: .; V: TRBV21-1; CDR3: CASSEDGTQYF; DNA: TGTGCCAGCAGCGAGGACGGTACGCAGTATTTT
J: TRBJ2-1; D: .; size: .; V: TRBV9; CDR3: CASSGPRGPNEQFF; DNA: TGTGCCAGCAGCGGCCCCCGGGGCCCCAATGAGCAGTTCTTC
J: TRBJ2-3; D: .; size: .; V: TRBV5-8; CDR3: CASSLAVGTDTQYF; DNA: TGTGCCAGCAGCTTGGCGGTGGGGACAGATACGCAGTATTTT
J: TRBJ2-1; D: .; size: once; V: TRBV15; CDR3: CATSRTRTSGQFF; DNA: TGTGCCACCAGCAGGACTCGTACGTCTGGGCAGTTCTTC
J: TRBJ2-2; D: .; size: .; V: TRBV27; CDR3: CASSFGPGANTGELFF; DNA: TGTGCCAGCAGTTTCGGTCCCGGGGCGAACACCGGGGAGCTGTTTTTT
J: TRBJ1-1; D: .; size: .; V: TRBV9; CDR3: CASSPEGKPNTEAFF; DNA: TGTGCCAGCAGCCCCGAGGGGAAACCGAACACTGAAGCTTTCTTT
J: TRBJ2-1; D: .; size: .; V: TRBV9; CDR3: CASSSSTGPGSSYNEQFF; DNA: TGTGCCAGCAGCTCCTCAACTGGGCCCGGCTCCTCCTACAATGAGCAGTTCTTC
J: TRBJ2-7; D: .; size: .; V: TRBV9; CDR3: CASSVGRGRGWFEQYF; DNA: TGTGCCAGCAGCGTAGGGCGTGGCAGGGGATGGTTCGAGCAGTACTTC
J: TRBJ2-2; D: TRBD2; size: .; V: TRBV29-1; CDR3: CSVLSGEGAGGELFF; DNA: TGCAGCGTTTTGTCGGGGGAGGGAGCGGGCGGGGAGCTGTTTTTT
J: TRBJ1-1; D: .; size: .; V: TRBV18; CDR3: CASSPPPGETTEAFF; DNA: TGTGCCAGCTCACCACCGCCAGGGGAGACAACTGAAGCTTTCTTT
J: TRBJ1-5; D: .; size: .; V: TRBV9; CDR3: CASSAGGGSNQPQHF; DNA: TGTGCCAGCAGCGCGGGCGGTGGTAGCAATCAGCCCCAGCATTTT
J: TRBJ2-2; D: .; size: .; V: TRBV2; CDR3: CASSDPGNTGELFF; DNA: TGTGCCAGCAGTGATCCCGGGAACACCGGGGAGCTGTTTTTT
J: TRBJ2-5; D: .; size: .; V: TRBV21-1; CDR3: CASSKAEGSEAETQYF; DNA: TGTGCCAGCAGCAAAGCCGAGGGGTCAGAGGCAGAGACCCAGTACTTC
J: TRBJ2-1; D: .; size: .; V: TRBV9; CDR3: CASSLIYNEQFF; DNA: TGTGCCAGCAGCCTTATCTACAATGAGCAGTTCTTC
J: TRBJ2-7; D: .; size: once; V: TRBV29-1; CDR3: CSVGQIKYEQYF; DNA: TGCAGCGTTGGGCAGATCAAGTACGAGCAGTACTTC
J: TRBJ2-4; D: .; size: once; V: TRBV11-2; CDR3: CASSLPGDLRRIQYF; DNA: TGTGCCAGCAGCTTACCGGGAGACCTTAGGCGGATTCAGTACTTC
J: TRBJ2-7; D: .; size: .; V: TRBV6-6; CDR3: CASRPTRVHEQYF; DNA: TGTGCCAGCAGGCCTACTAGGGTCCACGAGCAGTACTTC
J: TRBJ2-7; D: .; size: .; V: TRBV23-1; CDR3: CASRLALQYF; DNA: TGCGCCAGCAGACTGGCCCTACAGTACTTC
J: TRBJ1-2; D: TRBD1; size: once; V: TRBV11-2; CDR3: CASSERAGTADNYGYTF; DNA: TGTGCCAGCAGCGAGCGAGCCGGGACAGCCGATAACTATGGCTACACCTTC
J: TRBJ2-3; D: TRBD2; size: .; V: TRBV27; CDR3: CASSSVASGRDTQYF; DNA: TGTGCCAGCAGTTCAGTGGCTAGCGGGAGGGATACGCAGTATTTT
J: TRBJ1-3; D: .; size: few; V: TRBV7-9; CDR3: CASSVTSSGNTIYF; DNA: TGTGCCAGCAGCGTTACTAGCTCTGGAAACACCATATATTTT
J: TRBJ2-5; D: .; size: .; V: TRBV7-3; CDR3: CASSFSGSQETQYF; DNA: TGTGCCAGCAGCTTTAGCGGCTCCCAAGAGACCCAGTACTTC
J: TRBJ2-5; D: TRBD1; size: .; V: TRBV4-1; CDR3: CASSHPTGVGETQYF; DNA: TGCGCCAGCAGCCACCCAACAGGGGTAGGAGAGACCCAGTACTTC